This T cell receptor beta chain came from a study of blood T cells in healthy people across ages. Study outcomes and limitations: TCR beta diversity correlated strongly with naive T cell percentage.

Samples had at least 6 million PBMCs isolated from them. Total RNA extracted from each sample amounted to at least 6 micrograms. From germline, CDR1 is SGDLS and CDR2 YYNGEE. Trimming took off 0 bases at V and 7 bases at J, with 20 bases between the two ends. This CDR3 contains 16 residues. Using a J-beta primer mix together with a sample-barcoded 5' primer, a second PCR was run for roughly 6 to 11 cycles. A tag from a template-switch adaptor with 12 random nucleotides marked each cDNA molecule. TCRdb recomputed calls from the 5' RACE reads with MiXCR, one row per CDR3 protein. The sample has roughly 1,300,000 distinct CDR3 sequences, approximately 63% seen once. Of note for this clonotype: Its cognate antigen is unknown.

This receptor was identified in a young man in good health. The genes are TRBV9 and TRBJ2-7; a possible D gene is TRBD2 (7 bases). Sequencing was done on a sample of blood. The DNA for the CDR3 is TGTGCCAGCAGCGTAGGTCCGGGGGGCACGTACAATGAGCAGTACTTC. As protein: CASSVGPGGTYNEQYF.